A single sample is the source of the 7 T cell receptor beta chains below, sequenced in a study of T cell responses to AZD1222 COVID-19 vaccine. The assay was immunoSEQ multiplex PCR, and TCRdb's table has in-frame clones only and misses some. The sample records 150,000 or so clones, around nine tenths being singletons. Sequenced material: peripheral blood, taken on day 0 of AZD1222 vaccination. These receptors all come from an adult in good health.

The chain employs TRBV19 and TRBJ1-5, with D possibly matching TRBD1 (6 bases). Between the trimmed V and J ends, which lost 6 bases and 2 bases, there was a span of 17 bases. CDR3 size: 16 residues. The V gene's germline CDR1 is LNHDA and CDR2 SQIVND (reference sequence). The chain's CDR3 is CASRTPQGSGNQPQHF. CDR3 DNA sequence: TGTGCCAGTAGAACACCCCAGGGGTCGGGCAATCAGCCCCAGCATTTT. The complete variable domain, with remaining parts taken from reference TRBV19 and TRBJ1-5, reads DGGITQSPKYLFRKEGQNVTLSCEQNLNHDAMYWYRQDPGQGLRLIYYSQIVNDFQKGDIAEGYSVSREKKESFPLTVTSAQKNPTAFYLCASRTPQGSGNQPQHFGDGTRLSIL.

The chain recombines TRBV12-3 or TRBV12-4 with TRBJ1-2, with D perhaps matching TRBD1 (5 bases). With 3 bases removed from V and 4 bases from J, the gap between germline ends came to 9 bases. This CDR3 is 13 amino acids long. This chain's CDR3 is CASSFGTVYGYTF. The CDR3 DNA sequence: TGTGCCAGCAGTTTTGGGACGGTCTATGGCTACACCTTC.

This rearrangement joins TRBV21-1 to TRBJ1-5. TRBV21-1 is termed a pseudogene. The CDR3 length is 12 residues. The CDR3 DNA sequence: TGTGCCAGCAGCAGGGGGAATCAGCCCCAGCATTTT. It translates to CASSRGNQPQHF.

V is TRBV19 and J is TRBJ2-5; TRBD1 is a possible D gene (5 bases). Trimming left V 0 bases short and J 4 bases short, with 15 bases between. There are 16 residues in the CDR3. Germline V CDR1 and CDR2: LNHDA, SQIVND (reference sequence). CDR3 in DNA: TGTGCCAGTAGTATAGAAGGCAGGGCTCGCGGAGAGACCCAGTACTTC. The encoded protein is CASSIEGRARGETQYF.

The chain is built from TRBV30 and TRBJ2-7; D unclear. The CDR3 sequence is 15 residues long. V lost 1 base and J 3 bases, leaving 16 bases between the germline ends. The germline gives CDR1 GTSNPN, CDR2 SVGIG (reference sequence). The CDR3 spells CAWSDTGRSVYEQYF. The DNA of the CDR3 is TGTGCCTGGAGTGACACCGGCCGTTCCGTCTACGAGCAGTACTTC.

The rearrangement links TRBV12-3 or TRBV12-4 to TRBJ1-2, with D hard to call. The V and J ends lost 4 bases and 8 bases respectively, with 11 bases between them. There are 12 residues in the CDR3. CDR3 nucleotide sequence: TGTGCCAGCAGTTCTGGGCGCGGCGGCTACACCTTC. Protein product: CASSSGRGGYTF.

CDR3 nucleotides: TGTGCCAGCAGTTACCCCCCAGTTTGGGGGGGTAAATATAGCAATCAGCCCCAGCATTTT. Protein product: CASSYPPVWGGKYSNQPQHF. This chain links TRBV6-2 or TRBV6-3 with TRBJ1-5; tentative D call: TRBD1 (5 bases). This CDR3 has 20 residues. V gave up 2 bases and J gave up 0 bases, with 23 bases separating them. Germline CDR1 and CDR2: MNHEY and SVGEGT.